The TCR beta chain under discussion was sequenced for a study of cytomegalovirus exposure and HLA in healthy donors. The PCR contained 60 Vbeta and 13 Jbeta primers. Sequencing was performed with immunoSEQ multiplex PCR; in TCRdb, only in-frame clones are kept and a portion is missing. Seen here are around 63,000 clones, over 75% observed once, and the top ten hold 9% to 10%. The germline gives CDR1 MNHEY, CDR2 SVGAGI. The J segment lost 6 bases and the V segment lost 6 bases, leaving 7 bases of the junction unmatched. The CDR3 has 15 residues. This chain links TRBV6-5 with TRBJ1-6; 8 bases are a match to TRBD1. The specimen was PBMCs. This TCR was sampled from a man aged 35 to 55 in good health and CMV-seronegative. In DNA, the CDR3 is TGTGCCAGCAGCCTAAGGACAGGGTTTAATTCACCCCTCCACTTT. This sequence encodes CASSLRTGFNSPLHF.